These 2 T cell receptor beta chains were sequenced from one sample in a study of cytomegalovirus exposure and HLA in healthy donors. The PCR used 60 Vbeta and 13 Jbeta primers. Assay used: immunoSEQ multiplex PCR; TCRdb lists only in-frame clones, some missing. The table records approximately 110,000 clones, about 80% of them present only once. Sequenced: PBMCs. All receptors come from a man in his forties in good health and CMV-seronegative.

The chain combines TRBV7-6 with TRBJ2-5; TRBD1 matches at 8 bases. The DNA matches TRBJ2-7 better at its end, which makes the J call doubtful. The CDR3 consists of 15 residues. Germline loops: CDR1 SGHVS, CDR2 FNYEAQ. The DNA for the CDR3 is TGTGCCAGCAGCTTAGAAGGGACAGGACCCTACGAGCAGTACTTC. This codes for CASSLEGTGPYEQYF.

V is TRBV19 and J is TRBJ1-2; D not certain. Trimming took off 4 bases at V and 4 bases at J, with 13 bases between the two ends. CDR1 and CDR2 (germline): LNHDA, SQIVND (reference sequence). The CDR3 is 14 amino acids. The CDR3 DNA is TGTGCCAGTAGTACCTGGGAGACCATCTATGGCTACACCTTC. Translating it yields CASSTWETIYGYTF.